The entry that follows covers one T cell receptor beta chain sequence. Naive CD8 cells were CD45RO-negative, positively selected for CCR7, excluding terminally differentiated effector memory CD45RA+ cells. The sample comes from a study of shared clonotypes between healthy human individuals. The test was conducted at deep level. The method was immunoSEQ multiplex PCR; TCRdb's version includes in-frame clones alone and lacks a portion of them. This repertoire shows about 2.1 million clones, 90% to 95% found once; its top ten account for about 1.7%. The CDR3 runs to 14 residues. V lost 3 bases to trimming and J lost 5 bases, with 10 bases between them. CDR1 is SEHNR and CDR2 is FQNEAQ in the germline V gene (reference sequence).

The receptor comes from a man younger than 30 in good health. Some clones in this sample may be carry-over from other donors' samples. The rearrangement links TRBV7-9 to TRBJ2-2; a weak D match, TRBD1 (5 bases). Sequencing was performed on naive CD8+ T cells from PBMCs. In DNA, the CDR3 is TGTGCCAGCAGCTTCAATCGACAGACCGGGGAGCTGTTTTTT. Protein product: CASSFNRQTGELFF.